Listed below are T cell receptor beta chains from one sample, sequenced in a study of vaccination effects on CD4 cells after COVID-19. Their cognate antigens are unknown. Generated by immunoSEQ multiplex PCR, the TCRdb table keeps only in-frame clones and is missing some. The profile shows 70,000 or so clones, about four fifths of them singletons. The sample was CD4+ T cells from PBMCs cultured with HCoV-NL63 spike peptides, taken before COVID-19 vaccination. The receptor set was obtained from a human donor who received a COVID-19 vaccine. Both conserved end residues are part of each CDR3. D genes are given only for firm matches. Not every row has a clone size; where given, it reads once, few, many or a size class.

>few|TRBV7-3|TRBJ1-6|.
TGTGCCAGCAGCTTGGACAGTTATAATTCACCCCTCCACTTT
CASSLDSYNSPLHF
>.|TRBV6-5|TRBJ1-1|TRBD1
TGTGCCAGCAGAGGGGGGACAGGGATGAACACTGAAGCTTTCTTT
CASRGGTGMNTEAFF
>.|TRBV7-2|TRBJ1-1|.
TGTGCCAGCAGCTTAATGAGACACAGTGAAGCTTTCTTT
CASSLMRHSEAFF
>.|TRBV18|TRBJ2-5|TRBD1
TGTGCCAGCTCACCGGACAGGGAAGAGACCCAGTACTTC
CASSPDREETQYF
>few|TRBV12-5|TRBJ1-3|.
TGTGCTAGTGGTTTGGTATTGGGAGGGAACGGAAACACCATATATTTT
CASGLVLGGNGNTIYF
>few|TRBV7-9|TRBJ1-5|.
TGTGCCAGCAGCTTAGTAGGAGACAATCAGCCCCAGCATTTT
CASSLVGDNQPQHF
>.|TRBV12-3/TRBV12-4|TRBJ2-5|.
TGTGCCAGCAGTTTTAGCAAGACCCAGTACTTC
CASSFSKTQYF
>.|TRBV2|TRBJ2-5|.
TGTGCCAGCAGTGAGGGCACCTACCAAGAGACCCAGTACTTC
CASSEGTYQETQYF
>few|TRBV20-1|TRBJ1-6|.
TGCAGTGCTAGTACGGGGGGCAATTCACCCCTCCACTTT
CSASTGGNSPLHF
>.|TRBV28|TRBJ2-5|.
TGTGCCAGCAGTTTGATTATTCAGGGCCTAAGGCAAGAGACCCAGTACTTC
CASSLIIQGLRQETQYF
>.|TRBV27|TRBJ2-2|.
TGTGCCAGCAGAGTTTTTAGTACGAACACCGGGGAGCTGTTTTTT
CASRVFSTNTGELFF
>.|TRBV3-1/TRBV3-2|TRBJ1-1|.
TGTGCCAGCAGCCAAGGAGAGGGGGGCTCTGAAGCTTTCTTT
CASSQGEGGSEAFF
>.|TRBV6-5|TRBJ1-1|.
TGTGCCAGCAGTTATTCTGGGGATCTAGGCACTGAAGCTTTCTTT
CASSYSGDLGTEAFF
>.|TRBV20-1|TRBJ2-1|.
TGCAGTGCTAGACAGGGGGGTGGGCAGTTCTTC
CSARQGGGQFF
>.|TRBV10-2|TRBJ1-1|TRBD1
TGCGCCAGCAGAGACAGGGAGCACACTGAAGCTTTCTTT
CASRDREHTEAFF
>.|TRBV6-2/TRBV6-3|TRBJ2-4|.
TGTGCCAGCAGCCCCGTCGGGGCCAAAAACATTCAGTACTTC
CASSPVGAKNIQYF
>.|TRBV12-3/TRBV12-4|TRBJ1-5|TRBD1
TGTGCCAGCAGGACAGGGAGCAATCAGCCCCAGCATTTT
CASRTGSNQPQHF
>.|TRBV28|TRBJ1-2|.
TGTGCCAGCAGTTTAAGTGTCACCCCGGGAGGCTACACCTTC
CASSLSVTPGGYTF
>.|TRBV2|TRBJ1-6|.
TGTGCCAGCAGTGAGGGGGACCTAGCTAATTCACCCCTCCACTTT
CASSEGDLANSPLHF
>.|TRBV12-5|TRBJ2-3|.
TGTGCTAGTGGTTTGGTACTATCTCCTAAACGGGGAGATACGCAGTATTTT
CASGLVLSPKRGDTQYF
>.|TRBV18|TRBJ1-5|.
TGTGCCAGCTCACCACTTCACAGGGAGGGCAATCAGCCCCAGCATTTT
CASSPLHREGNQPQHF
>.|TRBV6-5|TRBJ2-5|.
TGTGCCAGCAGCTCGGTCGGTTCCGGGGGAGAGACCCAGTACTTC
CASSSVGSGGETQYF
>.|TRBV5-1|TRBJ2-3|.
TGCGCCAGCAGCTTTCAGGGCCCAGATACGCAGTATTTT
CASSFQGPDTQYF
>.|TRBV6-5|TRBJ2-1|.
TGTGCCAGCAGTCGAGCTGTACTAGCAAATGAGCAGTTCTTC
CASSRAVLANEQFF
>.|TRBV2|TRBJ1-1|.
TGTGCCAGCAGCATAAGGACAGAAGCTTTCTTT
CASSIRTEAFF
>.|TRBV6-2/TRBV6-3|TRBJ2-1|TRBD1
TGTGCCAGCAGTTCGCCGGGACAGCACTACAATGAGCAGTTCTTC
CASSSPGQHYNEQFF
>.|TRBV5-4|TRBJ2-5|.
TGTGCCAGCAGCGCCCAAGGGGCTGGAGAGACCCAGTACTTC
CASSAQGAGETQYF
>few|TRBV4-1|TRBJ2-2|TRBD2
TGCGCCAGCAGCCGCGGTCCCCTCGGGACTAGCGGGGGGTTGAACACCGGGGAGCTGTTTTTT
CASSRGPLGTSGGLNTGELFF
>.|TRBV5-1|TRBJ2-5|TRBD2
TGCGCCAGCAGCTTGGGGACGGGGGGGGCACAAGAGACCCAGTACTTC
CASSLGTGGAQETQYF
>.|TRBV2|TRBJ2-3|TRBD2
TGTGCCAGCAGGAAGCGGTTGCGGGGGGGCACAGATACGCAGTATTTT
CASRKRLRGGTDTQYF
>.|TRBV6-1|TRBJ2-1|TRBD1
TGTGCCAGCAGTGAAGCGACAGGGGTTAGGCACAATGAGCAGTTCTTC
CASSEATGVRHNEQFF
>.|TRBV19|TRBJ2-4|TRBD1
TGTGCCAGTAGACATCAGGGGGCTGGGAACATTCAGTACTTC
CASRHQGAGNIQYF
>.|TRBV7-2|TRBJ2-5|TRBD2
TGTGCCAGCAGCTTAGTGGCTAGCGGGGGGCCGACCCAGTACTTC
CASSLVASGGPTQYF
>.|TRBV3-1/TRBV3-2|TRBJ2-2|.
TGTGCCAGCAGCCCCAGACTAGACACCGGGGAGCTGTTTTTT
CASSPRLDTGELFF
>once|TRBV6-6|TRBJ2-3|.
TGTGCCAGCAGTTACACAGGGAGCGGTAGCACAGATACGCAGTATTTT
CASSYTGSGSTDTQYF
>few|TRBV19|TRBJ1-1|.
TGTGCCAGTAGTATGCCCCCTGAGGGGATGACAGCTTTCTTT
CASSMPPEGMTAFF
>.|TRBV24-1|TRBJ1-2|.
TGTGCCACCAGTGATTCGGGACCTAACTATGGCTACACCTTC
CATSDSGPNYGYTF
>.|TRBV10-3|TRBJ2-1|TRBD1
TGTGCCATCAGTGAGCGGGGACAGGGGATCTACAATGAGCAGTTCTTC
CAISERGQGIYNEQFF
>.|TRBV6-1|TRBJ1-1|TRBD1
TGTGCCAGCAGTGAAGTAGGCAGGGGGCGTTTAACTGAAGCTTTCTTT
CASSEVGRGRLTEAFF
>.|TRBV6-5|TRBJ2-3|.
TGTGCCAGCAGTTACCGAGTCCCTAGCACAGATACGCAGTATTTT
CASSYRVPSTDTQYF
>once|TRBV10-3|TRBJ2-6|TRBD1
TGTGCCATCAGCCCCACAGGGGTTCGTTCTGGGGCCAACGTCCTGACTTTC
CAISPTGVRSGANVLTF
>.|TRBV27|TRBJ2-1|TRBD1
TGTGCCAGCAGCGACAGGGTCCTACTAGAAACCAATGAGCAGTTCTTC
CASSDRVLLETNEQFF
>.|TRBV4-1|TRBJ1-1|TRBD1
TGCGCCAGCAGCCACACACAACAGGGGAGGGGCACTGAAGCTTTCTTT
CASSHTQQGRGTEAFF
>once|TRBV6-5|TRBJ2-3|TRBD1
TGTGCCAGCAGTACGGGGACAGGAACAGATACGCAGTATTTT
CASSTGTGTDTQYF
>.|TRBV24-1|TRBJ2-1|TRBD1
TGTGCCACCAGTGATTTCTTGGACAGGGGGCACAATGAGCAGTTCTTC
CATSDFLDRGHNEQFF
>.|TRBV1|TRBJ1-2|.
TGCACCAGCGCCCCTGGGGAATACAACTATGGCTACACCTTC
CTSAPGEYNYGYTF
>.|TRBV6-1|TRBJ2-5|.
TGTGCCAGCAGTGAGGGGAGGGGGCGAGAGACCCAGTACTTC
CASSEGRGRETQYF